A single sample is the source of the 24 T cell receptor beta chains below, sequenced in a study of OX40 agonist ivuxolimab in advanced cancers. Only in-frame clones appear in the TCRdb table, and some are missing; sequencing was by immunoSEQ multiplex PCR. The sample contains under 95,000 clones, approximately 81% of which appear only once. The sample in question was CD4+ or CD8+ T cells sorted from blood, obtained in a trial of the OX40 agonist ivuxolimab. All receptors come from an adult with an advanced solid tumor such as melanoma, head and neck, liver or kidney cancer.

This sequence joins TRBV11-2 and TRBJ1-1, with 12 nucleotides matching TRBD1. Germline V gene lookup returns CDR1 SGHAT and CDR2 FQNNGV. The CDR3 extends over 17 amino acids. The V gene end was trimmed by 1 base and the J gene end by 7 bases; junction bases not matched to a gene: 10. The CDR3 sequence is CASSLGGTGGWVGEAFF. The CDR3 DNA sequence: TGTGCCAGCAGCTTAGGTGGGACAGGGGGCTGGGTCGGTGAAGCTTTCTTT.

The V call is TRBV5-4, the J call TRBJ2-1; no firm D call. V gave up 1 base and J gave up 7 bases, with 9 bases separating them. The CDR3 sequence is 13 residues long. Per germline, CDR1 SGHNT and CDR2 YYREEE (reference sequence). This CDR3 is CASSLSLGNEQFF. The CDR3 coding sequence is TGTGCCAGCAGCTTGAGTCTAGGGAATGAGCAGTTCTTC.

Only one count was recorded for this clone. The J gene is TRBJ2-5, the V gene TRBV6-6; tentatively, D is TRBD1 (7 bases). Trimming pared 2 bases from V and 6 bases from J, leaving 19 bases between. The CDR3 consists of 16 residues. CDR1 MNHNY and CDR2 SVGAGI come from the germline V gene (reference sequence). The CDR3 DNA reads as TGTGCCAGCAGTTACGCCCCTAAACAGGGGAGGAAGACCCAGTACTTC. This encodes CASSYAPKQGRKTQYF.

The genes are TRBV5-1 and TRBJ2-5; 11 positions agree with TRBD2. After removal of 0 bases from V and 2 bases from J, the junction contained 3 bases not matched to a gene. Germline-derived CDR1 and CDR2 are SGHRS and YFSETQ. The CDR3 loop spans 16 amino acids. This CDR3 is CASSLEASGGQETQYF. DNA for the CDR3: TGCGCCAGCAGCTTGGAGGCTAGCGGGGGGCAAGAGACCCAGTACTTC.

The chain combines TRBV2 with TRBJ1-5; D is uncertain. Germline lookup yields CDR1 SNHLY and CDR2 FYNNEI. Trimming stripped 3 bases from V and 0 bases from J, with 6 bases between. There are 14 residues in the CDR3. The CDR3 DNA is TGTGCCAGCAGTGATTGGGTTAGCAATCAGCCCCAGCATTTT. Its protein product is CASSDWVSNQPQHF.

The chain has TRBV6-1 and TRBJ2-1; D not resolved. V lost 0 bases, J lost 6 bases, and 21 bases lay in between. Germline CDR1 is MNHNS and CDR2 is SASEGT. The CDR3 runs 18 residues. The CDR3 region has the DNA TGTGCCAGCAGTGAAGCTAATTTGGTGAGTTCGGTCATCAATGAGCAGTTCTTC. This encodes CASSEANLVSSVINEQFF.

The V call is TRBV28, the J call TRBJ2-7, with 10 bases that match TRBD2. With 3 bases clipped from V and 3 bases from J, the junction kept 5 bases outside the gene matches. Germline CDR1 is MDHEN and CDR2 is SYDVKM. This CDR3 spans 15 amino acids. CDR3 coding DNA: TGTGCCAGCAGTTTCGGGACTAGCGATATCTACGAGCAGTACTTC. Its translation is CASSFGTSDIYEQYF.

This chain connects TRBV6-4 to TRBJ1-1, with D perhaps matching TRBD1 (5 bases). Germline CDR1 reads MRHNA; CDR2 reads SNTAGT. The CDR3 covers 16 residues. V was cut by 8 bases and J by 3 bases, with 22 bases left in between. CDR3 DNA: TGTGCCAGCCCTGAGGGGCAGGGCGAAGGGGACACTGAAGCTTTCTTT. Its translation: CASPEGQGEGDTEAFF.

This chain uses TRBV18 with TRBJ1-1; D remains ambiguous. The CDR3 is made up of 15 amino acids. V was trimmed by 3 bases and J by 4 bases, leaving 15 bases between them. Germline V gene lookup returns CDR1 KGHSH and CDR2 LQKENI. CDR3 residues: CASSPRDAVGTEAFF. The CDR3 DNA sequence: TGTGCCAGCTCACCCCGAGACGCGGTTGGCACTGAAGCTTTCTTT.

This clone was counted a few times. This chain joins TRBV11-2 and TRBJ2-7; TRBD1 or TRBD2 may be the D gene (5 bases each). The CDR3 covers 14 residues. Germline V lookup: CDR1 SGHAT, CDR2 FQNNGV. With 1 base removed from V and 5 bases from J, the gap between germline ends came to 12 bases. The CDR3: CASSLGPEGHEQYF. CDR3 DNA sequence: TGTGCCAGCAGCTTAGGGCCCGAGGGACACGAGCAGTACTTC. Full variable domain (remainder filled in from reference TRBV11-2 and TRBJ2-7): EAGVAQSPRYKIIEKRQSVAFWCNPISGHATLYWYQQILGQGPKLLIQFQNNGVVDDSQLPKDRFSAERLKGVDSTLKIQPAKLEDSAVYLCASSLGPEGHEQYFGPGTRLTVT.

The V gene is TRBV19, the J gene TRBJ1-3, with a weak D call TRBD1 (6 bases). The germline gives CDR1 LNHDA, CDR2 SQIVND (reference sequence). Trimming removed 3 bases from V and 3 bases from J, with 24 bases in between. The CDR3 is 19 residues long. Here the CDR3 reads CASSIRQTTGGNRGNTIYF. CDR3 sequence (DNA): TGTGCCAGTAGTATTCGGCAGACCACCGGGGGCAACCGTGGAAACACCATATATTTT.

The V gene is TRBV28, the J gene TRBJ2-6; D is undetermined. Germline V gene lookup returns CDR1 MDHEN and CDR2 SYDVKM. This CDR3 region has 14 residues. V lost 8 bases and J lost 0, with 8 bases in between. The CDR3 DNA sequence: TGTGCCAGCGCTTATCGCTCTGGGGCCAACGTCCTGACTTTC. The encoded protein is CASAYRSGANVLTF.

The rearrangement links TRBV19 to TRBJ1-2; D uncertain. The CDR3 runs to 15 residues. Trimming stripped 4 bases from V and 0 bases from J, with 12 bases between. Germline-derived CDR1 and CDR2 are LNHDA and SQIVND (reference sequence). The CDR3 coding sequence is TGTGCCAGTAGTACAAGGGTTGGAGCTAACTATGGCTACACCTTC. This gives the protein CASSTRVGANYGYTF.

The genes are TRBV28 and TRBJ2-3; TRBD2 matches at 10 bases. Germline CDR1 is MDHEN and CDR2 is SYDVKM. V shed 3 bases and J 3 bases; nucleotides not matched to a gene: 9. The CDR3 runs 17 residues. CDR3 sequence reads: CASSFREGLASTDTQYF. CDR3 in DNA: TGTGCCAGCAGTTTTCGTGAGGGACTAGCGTCTACAGATACGCAGTATTTT.

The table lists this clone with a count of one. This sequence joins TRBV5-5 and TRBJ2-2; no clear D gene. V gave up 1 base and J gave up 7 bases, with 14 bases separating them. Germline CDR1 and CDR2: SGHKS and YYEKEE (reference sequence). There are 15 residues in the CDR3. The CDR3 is CASSLSTGRSGELFF. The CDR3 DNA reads TGTGCCAGCAGCTTGTCGACTGGGCGCAGCGGGGAGCTGTTTTTT.

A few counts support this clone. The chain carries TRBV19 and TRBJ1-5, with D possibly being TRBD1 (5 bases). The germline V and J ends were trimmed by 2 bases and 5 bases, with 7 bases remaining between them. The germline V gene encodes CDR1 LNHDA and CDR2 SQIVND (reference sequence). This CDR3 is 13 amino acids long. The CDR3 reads CASSIMGDQPQHF. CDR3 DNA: TGTGCCAGTAGTATAATGGGGGATCAGCCCCAGCATTTT.

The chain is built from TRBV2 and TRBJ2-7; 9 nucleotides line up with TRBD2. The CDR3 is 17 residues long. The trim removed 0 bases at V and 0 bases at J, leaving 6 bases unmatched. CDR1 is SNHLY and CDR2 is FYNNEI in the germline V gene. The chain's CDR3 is CASSEARGGSVSYEQYF. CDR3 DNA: TGTGCCAGCAGTGAAGCGCGGGGGGGTAGCGTCTCCTACGAGCAGTACTTC.

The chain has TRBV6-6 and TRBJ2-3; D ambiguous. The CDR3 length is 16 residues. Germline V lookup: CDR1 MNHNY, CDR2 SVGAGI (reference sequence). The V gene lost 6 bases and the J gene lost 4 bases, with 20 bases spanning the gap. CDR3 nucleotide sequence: TGTGCCAGCAGCCTACTCTCCCTCGGTGGGCCAGATACGCAGTATTTT. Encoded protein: CASSLLSLGGPDTQYF.

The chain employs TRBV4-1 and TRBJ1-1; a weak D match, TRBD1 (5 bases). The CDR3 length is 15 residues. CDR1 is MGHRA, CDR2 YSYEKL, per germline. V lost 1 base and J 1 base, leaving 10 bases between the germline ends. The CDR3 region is CASSQVGEGNTEAFF. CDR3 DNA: TGCGCCAGCAGCCAAGTAGGGGAGGGGAACACTGAAGCTTTCTTT.

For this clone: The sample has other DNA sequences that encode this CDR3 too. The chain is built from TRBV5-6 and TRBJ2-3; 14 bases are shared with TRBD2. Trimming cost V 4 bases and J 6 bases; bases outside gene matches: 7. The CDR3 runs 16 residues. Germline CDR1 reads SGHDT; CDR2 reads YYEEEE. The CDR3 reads CASSPGLAGAVDTQYF. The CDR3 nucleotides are TGTGCCAGCAGCCCGGGACTAGCGGGAGCGGTGGATACGCAGTATTTT.

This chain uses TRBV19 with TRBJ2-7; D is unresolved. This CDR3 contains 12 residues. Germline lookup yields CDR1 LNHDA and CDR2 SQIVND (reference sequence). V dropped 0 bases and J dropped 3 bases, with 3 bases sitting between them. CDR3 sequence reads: CASSIEGYEQYF. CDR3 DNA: TGTGCCAGTAGTATAGAGGGCTACGAGCAGTACTTC. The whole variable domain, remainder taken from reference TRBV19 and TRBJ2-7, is DGGITQSPKYLFRKEGQNVTLSCEQNLNHDAMYWYRQDPGQGLRLIYYSQIVNDFQKGDIAEGYSVSREKKESFPLTVTSAQKNPTAFYLCASSIEGYEQYFGPGTRLTVT.

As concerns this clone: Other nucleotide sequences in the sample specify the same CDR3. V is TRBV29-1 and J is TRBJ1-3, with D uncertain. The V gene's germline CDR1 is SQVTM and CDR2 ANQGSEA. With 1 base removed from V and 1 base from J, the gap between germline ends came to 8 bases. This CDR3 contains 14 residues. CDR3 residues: CSVEVAESGNTIYF. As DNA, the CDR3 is TGCAGCGTTGAAGTAGCGGAGTCTGGAAACACCATATATTTT.

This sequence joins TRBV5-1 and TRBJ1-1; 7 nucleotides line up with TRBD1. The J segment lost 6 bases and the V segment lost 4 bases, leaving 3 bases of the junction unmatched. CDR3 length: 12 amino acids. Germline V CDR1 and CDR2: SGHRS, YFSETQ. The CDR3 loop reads CASSGGTAEAFF. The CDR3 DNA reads TGCGCCAGCAGCGGGGGGACAGCTGAAGCTTTCTTT.

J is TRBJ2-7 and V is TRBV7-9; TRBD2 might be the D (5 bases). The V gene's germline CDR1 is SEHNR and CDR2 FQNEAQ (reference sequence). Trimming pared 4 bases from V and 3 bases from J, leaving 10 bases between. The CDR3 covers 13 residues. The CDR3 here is CASSSGFNYEQYF. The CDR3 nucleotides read TGTGCCAGCAGCTCGGGATTCAACTACGAGCAGTACTTC.